Presented here are 10 T cell receptor beta chains from one specimen sequenced in a study of beta chain features in type 1 diabetes. Every isolated RNA sample was fully reverse transcribed, so sequencing captured expressed TCRB transcripts. Generated by immunoSEQ multiplex PCR, the TCRdb table keeps only in-frame clones and is missing some. The sample has roughly 140,000 clones, around 10% seen once. Sequenced: central memory CD4+ T cells from blood. Receptor source: a young man in good health.

This clone was found many times. The chain joins TRBV28 to TRBJ2-1; TRBD2 agrees at 7 bases. Unmatched junction bases numbered 7, after V lost 6 bases and J lost 8 bases. The CDR3 totals 13 residues. Germline V gives CDR1 MDHEN, CDR2 SYDVKM. DNA for the CDR3: TGTGCCAGCAGCTGGACTAGGGTCGATGAGCAGTTCTTC. Protein sequence: CASSWTRVDEQFF.

This chain uses TRBV5-1 with TRBJ1-2; TRBD1 might be the D (6 bases). The germline V and J ends were trimmed by 3 bases and 5 bases, with 17 bases remaining between them. Germline CDR1 is SGHRS and CDR2 is YFSETQ. There are 15 residues in the CDR3. As DNA, the CDR3 is TGCGCCAGCAGCTCACAATACGGACAGACTTATGGCTACACCTTC. As protein: CASSSQYGQTYGYTF.

The chain employs TRBV4-3 and TRBJ2-1, with 8 bases lining up with TRBD2. Trimming took 0 bases from V and 4 from J; bases not matched to a gene: 5. This CDR3 region has 16 residues. Germline V CDR1 and CDR2: LGHNA, YSLEER. This CDR3 reads CASSQESRGGYNEQFF. For the CDR3, the DNA is TGCGCCAGCAGCCAAGAGTCCCGGGGGGGGTACAATGAGCAGTTCTTC.

In this sample, this clone turned up a few times. The chain is built from TRBV28 and TRBJ2-6; no clear D. Germline CDR1 reads MDHEN; CDR2 reads SYDVKM. CDR3 length equals 14 residues. Trimming shortened V by 3 bases and J by 3 bases, and 6 bases separated the two germline ends. The CDR3 DNA sequence: TGTGCCAGCAGTTTCCCGGGTGGGGCCAACGTCCTGACTTTC. It yields the protein CASSFPGGANVLTF.

The V and J genes are TRBV7-3 and TRBJ2-5; a possible D gene is TRBD2 (6 bases). The CDR3 contains 15 residues. Trimming took off 2 bases at V and 1 base at J, with 11 bases between the two ends. Germline CDR1 is SGHTA and CDR2 is FQGTGA. The CDR3 coding sequence is TGTGCCAGCAGCTTACCCCCGGGGGTCCAAGAGACCCAGTACTTC. It encodes CASSLPPGVQETQYF.

This clone was counted only a few times. The chain couples TRBV9 to TRBJ2-5; 11 positions match TRBD1. CDR1 SGDLS and CDR2 YYNGEE come from the germline V gene. Trimming removed 0 bases from V and 4 bases from J; junction bases left unmatched: 2. This CDR3 has 15 amino acids. The CDR3 reads CASSVVGTGGETQYF. CDR3 sequence (DNA): TGTGCCAGCAGCGTAGTCGGGACAGGGGGAGAGACCCAGTACTTC.

This clone was found a few times. This chain links TRBV28 with TRBJ2-7, with 12 bases matching TRBD1. The CDR3 covers 15 residues. Germline trimming cut 4 bases from V and 7 bases from J; bases unmatched to any gene: 8. From germline, CDR1 is MDHEN and CDR2 SYDVKM. CDR3: CASSSPGQGAGEQYF. CDR3 coding DNA: TGTGCCAGCAGTTCTCCGGGACAGGGGGCCGGGGAGCAGTACTTC.

In its sample, this clone was seen many times. The gene calls are TRBV13 and TRBJ2-1; a weak D match, TRBD2 (5 bases). This CDR3 has 14 amino acids. Germline CDR1 and CDR2: PRHDT and FYEKMQ (reference sequence). With 0 bases removed from V and 10 bases from J, the gap between germline ends came to 13 bases. The CDR3 DNA follows: TGTGCCAGCAGCTTAGGCCCGGGGTTAGGGGAGCAGTTCTTC. It translates to CASSLGPGLGEQFF.

Concerning this clone: The sample holds other DNA sequences that translate to the same CDR3. This chain uses TRBV6-5 with TRBJ2-7, with TRBD1 matching over 10 bases. Germline V gene sequence: CDR1 MNHEY, CDR2 SVGAGI. The CDR3 covers 14 residues. Trimming removed 3 bases from V and 2 bases from J; junction bases left unmatched: 1. In DNA form, the CDR3 reads TGTGCCAGCAGTTATGGGACAGGGGCCTACGAGCAGTACTTC. It specifies CASSYGTGAYEQYF.

The chain combines TRBV28 with TRBJ2-1, with TRBD2 matching over 10 bases. Germline-derived CDR1 and CDR2 are MDHEN and SYDVKM. CDR3 length: 15 residues. Germline trimming cut 6 bases from V and 7 bases from J; bases unmatched to any gene: 9. The CDR3 DNA reads TGTGCCAGCAGCTACTCAGCGGGAGGGGGTAATGAGCAGTTCTTC. Translated, it gives CASSYSAGGGNEQFF.